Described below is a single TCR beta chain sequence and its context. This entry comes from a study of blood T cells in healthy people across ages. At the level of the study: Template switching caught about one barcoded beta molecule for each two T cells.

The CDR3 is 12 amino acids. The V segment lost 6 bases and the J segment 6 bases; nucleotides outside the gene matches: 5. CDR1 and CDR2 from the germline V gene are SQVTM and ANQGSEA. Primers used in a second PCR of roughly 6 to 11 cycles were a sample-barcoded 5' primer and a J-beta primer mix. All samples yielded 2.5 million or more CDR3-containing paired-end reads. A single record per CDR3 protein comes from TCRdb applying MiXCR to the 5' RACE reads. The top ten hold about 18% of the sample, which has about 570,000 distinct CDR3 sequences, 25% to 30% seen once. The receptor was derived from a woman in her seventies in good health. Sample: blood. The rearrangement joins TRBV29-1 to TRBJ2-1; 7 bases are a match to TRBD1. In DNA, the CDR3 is TGCAGCGTCACAGGGGTTCGCAATGAGCAGTTCTTC. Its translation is CSVTGVRNEQFF.